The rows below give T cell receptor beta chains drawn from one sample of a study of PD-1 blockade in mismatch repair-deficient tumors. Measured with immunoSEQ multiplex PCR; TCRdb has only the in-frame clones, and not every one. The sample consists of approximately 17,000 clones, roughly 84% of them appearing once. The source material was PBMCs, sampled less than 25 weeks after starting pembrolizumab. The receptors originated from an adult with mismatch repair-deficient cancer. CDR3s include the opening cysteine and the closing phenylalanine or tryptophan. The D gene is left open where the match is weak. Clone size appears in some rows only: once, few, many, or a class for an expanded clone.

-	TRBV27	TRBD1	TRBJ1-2	CASSTGTGGNGYTF	TGTGCCAGCAGTACAGGGACAGGGGGTAATGGCTACACCTTC
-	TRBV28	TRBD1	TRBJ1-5	CASSPGTGEKPQHF	TGTGCCAGCAGTCCCGGGACAGGGGAAAAGCCCCAGCATTTT
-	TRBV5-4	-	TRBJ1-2	CASSLGPRVSGYTF	TGTGCCAGCAGCTTGGGCCCACGGGTATCTGGCTACACCTTC
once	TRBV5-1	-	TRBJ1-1	CASSSLDTGSVLEAFF	TGCGCCAGCAGCTCTCTGGATACAGGGAGCGTACTTGAAGCTTTCTTT
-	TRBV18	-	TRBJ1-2	CASSPGAGAWYGYTF	TGTGCCAGCTCACCAGGGGCAGGCGCCTGGTATGGCTACACCTTC
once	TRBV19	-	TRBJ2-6	CASSFLSGANVLTF	TGTGCCAGTAGTTTCCTCTCTGGGGCCAACGTCCTGACTTTC
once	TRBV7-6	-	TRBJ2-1	CASSWGGHYNEQFF	TGTGCCAGCAGCTGGGGGGGGCATTACAATGAGCAGTTCTTC
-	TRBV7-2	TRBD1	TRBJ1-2	CASSLATGDGYTF	TGTGCCAGCAGCTTAGCAACAGGGGATGGCTACACCTTC
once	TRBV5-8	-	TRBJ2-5	CASSLSTGNYQETQYF	TGTGCCAGCAGCTTGAGTACAGGCAACTACCAAGAGACCCAGTACTTC
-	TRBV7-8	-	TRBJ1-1	CASSLVDGESTEAFF	TGTGCCAGCAGCTTAGTAGATGGGGAGAGCACTGAAGCTTTCTTT
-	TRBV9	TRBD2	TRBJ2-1	CASSAPRGGRDNEQFF	TGTGCCAGCAGCGCTCCCCGGGGGGGGCGCGACAATGAGCAGTTCTTC
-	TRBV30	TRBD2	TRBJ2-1	CAWSGGSGGYEQFF	TGTGCCTGGAGTGGCGGGTCGGGAGGCTATGAGCAGTTCTTC
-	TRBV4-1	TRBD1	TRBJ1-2	CASSQGTGGRSYTF	TGCGCCAGCAGCCAAGGGACAGGGGGTCGAAGCTACACCTTC
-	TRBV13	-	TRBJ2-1	CASSQSRRGYNEQFF	TGTGCCAGCAGCCAAAGCCGGAGGGGCTACAATGAGCAGTTCTTC
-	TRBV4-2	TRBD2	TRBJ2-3	CASSQYGRAEADTQYF	TGTGCCAGCAGCCAGTACGGGAGGGCAGAGGCGGATACGCAGTATTTT
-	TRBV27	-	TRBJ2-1	CASSHYRYNEQFF	TGTGCCAGCAGTCACTACCGATACAATGAGCAGTTCTTC
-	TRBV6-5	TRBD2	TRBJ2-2	CASSLAGMNTGELFF	TGTGCCAGCAGCTTAGCGGGAATGAACACCGGGGAGCTGTTTTTT
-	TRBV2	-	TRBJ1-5	CASSEFSGGYSNQPQHF	TGTGCCAGCAGTGAATTTTCGGGGGGATATAGCAATCAGCCCCAGCATTTT
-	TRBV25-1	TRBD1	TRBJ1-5	CASSRDRGQPQHF	TGTGCCAGCAGCCGGGACAGGGGACAGCCCCAGCATTTT
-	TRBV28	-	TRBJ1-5	CASRLNRGNQPQHF	TGTGCCAGCAGATTAAACAGAGGCAATCAGCCCCAGCATTTT
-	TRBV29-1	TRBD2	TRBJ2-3	CSVVLAGLRDTQYF	TGCAGCGTTGTCCTAGCGGGACTGAGAGATACGCAGTATTTT
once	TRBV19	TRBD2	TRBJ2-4	CASSKLAGAKNIQYF	TGTGCCAGTAGTAAGCTAGCGGGAGCCAAAAACATTCAGTACTTC
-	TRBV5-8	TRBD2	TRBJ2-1	CASRLAGGPRVF	TGTGCCAGCAGACTAGCGGGAGGCCCGCGGGTCTTC
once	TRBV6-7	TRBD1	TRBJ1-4	CASRGGQGAPGHTNEKLFF	TGTGCCAGCAGGGGAGGACAGGGCGCCCCCGGTCACACTAATGAAAAACTGTTTTTT
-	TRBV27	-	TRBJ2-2	CASSVDRAGELFF	TGTGCCAGCAGTGTTGACCGGGCCGGGGAGCTGTTTTTT
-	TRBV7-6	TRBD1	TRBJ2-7	CASSRNMAGGEQYF	TGTGCCAGCAGCCGTAACATGGCAGGGGGCGAGCAGTACTTC
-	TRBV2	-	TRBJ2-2	CASRGGAEPTGELFF	TGTGCCAGCAGGGGCGGGGCAGAACCCACCGGGGAGCTGTTTTTT
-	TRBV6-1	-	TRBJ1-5	CASSGGGVSNQPQHF	TGTGCCAGCAGTGGAGGCGGGGTTAGCAATCAGCCCCAGCATTTT
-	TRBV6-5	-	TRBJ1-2	CASSPDTSNYGYTF	TGTGCCAGCAGTCCAGACACCTCTAACTATGGCTACACCTTC
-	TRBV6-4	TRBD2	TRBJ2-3	CASSSGRETDTQYF	TGTGCCAGCAGCAGCGGGAGAGAAACAGATACGCAGTATTTT
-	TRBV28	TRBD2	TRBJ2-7	CASRPRLAVEQYF	TGTGCCAGCAGACCTAGACTAGCGGTCGAGCAGTACTTC
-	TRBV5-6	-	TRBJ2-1	CASSLLSLSYNEQFF	TGTGCCAGCAGCTTGTTGAGCCTATCCTACAATGAGCAGTTCTTC
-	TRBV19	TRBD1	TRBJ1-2	CASSARTGNQIYTF	TGTGCCAGTAGTGCTAGGACAGGGAATCAAATCTACACCTTC
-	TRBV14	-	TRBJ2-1	CASSQMAGPYNEQFF	TGTGCCAGCAGCCAAATGGCGGGACCCTACAATGAGCAGTTCTTC
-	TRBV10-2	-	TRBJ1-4	CASSEPRSTNEKLFF	TGCGCCAGCAGTGAACCGCGGTCAACTAATGAAAAACTGTTTTTT
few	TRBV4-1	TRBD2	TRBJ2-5	CASSLVAGETQYF	TGCGCCAGCAGCCTCGTAGCGGGAGAGACCCAGTACTTC
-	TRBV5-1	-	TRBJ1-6	CASSLVGPTGVDSPLHF	TGCGCCAGCAGCTTGGTAGGACCGACCGGGGTTGATTCACCCCTCCACTTT
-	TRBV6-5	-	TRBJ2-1	CASRRRGYYNEQFF	TGTGCCAGCAGACGCAGGGGCTACTACAATGAGCAGTTCTTC
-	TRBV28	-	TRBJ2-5	CASSLTLARLNQETQYF	TGTGCCAGCAGTTTGACGCTAGCGCGATTAAACCAAGAGACCCAGTACTTC
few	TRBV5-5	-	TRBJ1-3	CASSLQGGYTIYF	TGTGCCAGCAGCTTACAGGGTGGATACACCATATATTTT
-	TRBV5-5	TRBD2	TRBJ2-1	CASSAGATRNEQFF	TGTGCCAGCAGCGCGGGAGCTACTAGGAATGAGCAGTTCTTC
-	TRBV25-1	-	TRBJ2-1	CASSSDTYNEQFF	TGTGCCAGCAGTTCCGACACCTACAATGAGCAGTTCTTC
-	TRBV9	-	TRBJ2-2	CASSVGSGVYVSRLNTGELFF	TGTGCCAGCAGCGTAGGATCGGGAGTATACGTGTCCCGTCTGAACACCGGGGAGCTGTTTTTT
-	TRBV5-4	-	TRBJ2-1	CASSSDRDRSYNEQFF	TGTGCCAGCAGCTCGGATCGGGATAGGTCCTACAATGAGCAGTTCTTC
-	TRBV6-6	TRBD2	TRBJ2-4	CASSWSGTKNIQYF	TGTGCCAGCAGTTGGAGCGGGACCAAAAACATTCAGTACTTC
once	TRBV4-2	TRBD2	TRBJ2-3	CASSQVKGLAGYTQYF	TGTGCCAGCAGCCAAGTGAAGGGACTAGCGGGGTATACGCAGTATTTT